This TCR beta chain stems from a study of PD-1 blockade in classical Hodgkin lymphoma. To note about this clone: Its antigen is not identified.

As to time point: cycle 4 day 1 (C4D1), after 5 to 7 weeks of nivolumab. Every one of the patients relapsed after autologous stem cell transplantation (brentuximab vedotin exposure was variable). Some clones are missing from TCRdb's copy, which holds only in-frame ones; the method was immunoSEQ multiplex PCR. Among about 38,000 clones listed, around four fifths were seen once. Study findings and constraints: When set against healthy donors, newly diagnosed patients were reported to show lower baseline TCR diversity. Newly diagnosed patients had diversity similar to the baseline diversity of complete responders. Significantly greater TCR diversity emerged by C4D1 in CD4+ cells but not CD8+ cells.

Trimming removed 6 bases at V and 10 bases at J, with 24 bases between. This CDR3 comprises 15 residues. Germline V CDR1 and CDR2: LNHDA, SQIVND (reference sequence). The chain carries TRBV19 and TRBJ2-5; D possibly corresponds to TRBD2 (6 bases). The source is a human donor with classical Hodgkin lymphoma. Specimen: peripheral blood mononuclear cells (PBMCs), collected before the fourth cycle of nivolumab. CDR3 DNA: TGTGCCAGTAGCACTGCCGGGACTTCTTCGACCGGCCAGTACTTC. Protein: CASSTAGTSSTGQYF.